Listed below are T cell receptor beta chains from one sample, sequenced in a study of cytomegalovirus exposure and HLA in healthy donors. The assay was immunoSEQ multiplex PCR, and TCRdb's table has in-frame clones only and misses some. The sample contains about 220,000 clones, about 89% of which appear only once. Source material: PBMCs. All receptors come from a woman aged 18 to 35 in good health and CMV-seronegative. Both conserved end residues are part of each CDR3. D genes are given only for firm matches. Clone sizes are given selectively: once, few, many, or a class where the clone is expanded.

clone size: NA
V gene: TRBV19
D gene: TRBD1
J gene: TRBJ2-7
CDR3 DNA: TGTGCCAGTAGTCTCCGTTCGGGACAGAGCTACGAGCAGTACTTC
CDR3 protein: CASSLRSGQSYEQYF

clone size: NA
V gene: TRBV7-9
D gene: NA
J gene: TRBJ2-1
CDR3 DNA: TGTGCCAGCAGCTTCCGGCGGGTCGACGATGAGCAGTTCTTC
CDR3 protein: CASSFRRVDDEQFF

clone size: NA
V gene: TRBV28
D gene: TRBD2
J gene: TRBJ2-3
CDR3 DNA: TGTGCCAGCAGTTGGACTAGCGGGGACACAGATACGCAGTATTTT
CDR3 protein: CASSWTSGDTDTQYF

clone size: NA
V gene: TRBV27
D gene: TRBD1
J gene: TRBJ1-3
CDR3 DNA: TGTGCCAGCAGTAGGACAGGGGGCCAGAGCCTAAACACCATATATTTT
CDR3 protein: CASSRTGGQSLNTIYF

clone size: NA
V gene: TRBV27
D gene: TRBD2
J gene: TRBJ2-7
CDR3 DNA: TGTGCCAGCAGTTTAATTGGGTTAGCGGGAGGGTATTACGAGCAGTACTTC
CDR3 protein: CASSLIGLAGGYYEQYF

clone size: NA
V gene: TRBV6-1
D gene: TRBD1
J gene: TRBJ1-5
CDR3 DNA: TGTGCCAGCAGTGAAGCGCTGGGACAGGGAACTCAGCCCCAGCATTTT
CDR3 protein: CASSEALGQGTQPQHF

clone size: NA
V gene: TRBV5-4
D gene: NA
J gene: TRBJ2-6
CDR3 DNA: TGTGCCAGCAGCCCAGAACAGGGGGCCAACGTCCTGACTTTC
CDR3 protein: CASSPEQGANVLTF

clone size: NA
V gene: TRBV27
D gene: TRBD1
J gene: TRBJ1-2
CDR3 DNA: TGTGCCAGCAGTTTACTCGGACAGGGTGTGTATGGCTACACCTTC
CDR3 protein: CASSLLGQGVYGYTF

clone size: NA
V gene: TRBV6-1
D gene: TRBD2
J gene: TRBJ2-7
CDR3 DNA: TGTGCCAGCAGTTCGCTAGCGGGAGGGGACGAGCAGTACTTC
CDR3 protein: CASSSLAGGDEQYF

clone size: NA
V gene: TRBV19
D gene: NA
J gene: TRBJ2-7
CDR3 DNA: TGTGCCAGTCGCCCCACTATAACATCCTACGAGCAGTACTTC
CDR3 protein: CASRPTITSYEQYF

clone size: few
V gene: TRBV27
D gene: NA
J gene: TRBJ2-2
CDR3 DNA: TGTGCCAGCAGGATTTTGTCACCCAGGGACACCGCGAACACCGGGGAGCTGTTTTTT
CDR3 protein: CASRILSPRDTANTGELFF

clone size: NA
V gene: TRBV2
D gene: NA
J gene: TRBJ2-7
CDR3 DNA: TGTGCCAGCAAGGTCAGGGTGAGCTACGAGCAGTACTTC
CDR3 protein: CASKVRVSYEQYF